These 30 T cell receptor beta chains share one sample of origin, sequenced in a study of CXCR3-negative and CXCR3-positive naive CD8 T cells (dated by TCRdb to between 2018 and 2021). What the authors observed across the whole study: TRB CDR3s from CXCR3-positive naive cells showed higher hydrophobicity (lower Kidera factor 4), lower energy, and higher strength and volume indices than CXCR3-negative naive cells.

Instrument on record: NextSeq 550. The Human TCR Profiling Kit (MiLaboratory) was used to prepare UMI-labeled 5' RACE TRB cDNA libraries. Each CDR3 protein sequence appears as one entry after TCRdb reprocessed the reads, and no DNA is included. The table of this sample itemizes about 150,000 distinct CDR3 sequences. The ten largest clonotypes hold nearly 0.5% of the sample. Antigens for these TCRs are unknown. Specimen: naive CXCR3+ CD8+ T cells from blood. Interpreted using the paper, the cell subset or site label stands for: CD45RO-CCR7+CD27+CD95- naive CD8+ T cells expressing CXCR3 (TNR3+). These receptors were collected from a human donor in good health. Some clones in this sample may be carry-over from other donors' samples.

J is TRBJ2-5 and V is TRBV28; the TRBD2 assignment by TCRdb is unverifiable without DNA. The germline V gene encodes CDR1 MDHEN and CDR2 SYDVKM. The CDR3 has 13 amino acids. The CDR3 here is CTSSLQGGETQYF.

The rearrangement joins TRBV29-1 to TRBJ2-7. Germline loops: CDR1 SQVTM, CDR2 ANQGSEA. This CDR3 is built from 14 residues. The chain's CDR3 is CSVTGQGLHYEQYF.

The chain joins TRBV9 to TRBJ2-1. The CDR3 extends over 13 amino acids. Germline lookup yields CDR1 SGDLS and CDR2 YYNGEE. The CDR3 region is CASSVGGSSRRFF.

This sequence joins TRBV12-3 or TRBV12-4 and TRBJ2-7; TCRdb calls TRBD1, which cannot be checked without DNA. The CDR3 is made up of 14 amino acids. The CDR3 is CASSLTGLGYEQYF.

The chain recombines TRBV20-1 with TRBJ2-7; TCRdb lists TRBD2, though no DNA is available to test this call. Germline values: CDR1 DFQATT, CDR2 SNEGSKA (reference sequence). CDR3 length: 13 amino acids. The CDR3 here is CSAGDLTSYEQYF.

V and J are TRBV7-3 and TRBJ2-7; the TCRdb call, TRBD2, lacks DNA for checking. The CDR3 length is 14 residues. Germline CDR1 and CDR2: SGHTA and FQGTGA. The CDR3: CASSLTSPGYEQYF.

The V gene is TRBV28, the J gene TRBJ2-3; TCRdb's D call, TRBD2, is unchecked because there is no DNA. Germline V gene lookup returns CDR1 MDHEN and CDR2 SYDVKM. The CDR3 covers 15 residues. This CDR3 is CASSLLGGNTDTQYF.

The chain is built from TRBV7-9 and TRBJ2-1; TCRdb returns TRBD2, unconfirmable since there is no DNA. The V gene's germline CDR1 is SEHNR and CDR2 FQNEAQ (reference sequence). The CDR3 sequence is 15 residues long. CDR3 amino acids: CASSPSGLGSHEQFF.

The V gene is TRBV20-1, the J gene TRBJ1-1; TCRdb gives TRBD1 as the D gene, but with no DNA this cannot be confirmed. From germline, CDR1 is DFQATT and CDR2 SNEGSKA (reference sequence). CDR3 size: 14 residues. CDR3 region: CSARAQGAGTEAFF.

The rearrangement uses TRBV7-8 and TRBJ2-1; no DNA is available, so the TRBD1 call from TCRdb remains unchecked. This CDR3 contains 18 residues. Germline V lookup: CDR1 SGHVS, CDR2 FQNEAQ. This CDR3 is CASSLNTGTSSSYNEQFF.

The rearrangement links TRBV21-1 to TRBJ2-3; the TCRdb D gene call, TRBD1, has no DNA to confirm it. TRBV21-1 is assigned pseudogene status. The CDR3 is 17 amino acids. The CDR3 sequence: CASSKGGDRGLPDTQYF.

The chain carries TRBV28 and TRBJ1-3. Germline V CDR1 and CDR2: MDHEN, SYDVKM. CDR3 length equals 15 residues. CDR3: CASKFPRGSGNTIYF. Using reference TRBV28 and TRBJ1-3 for the parts outside the CDR3, the full variable domain is DVKVTQSSRYLVKRTGEKVFLECVQDMDHENMFWYRQDPGLGLRLIYFSYDVKMKEKGDIPEGYSVSREKKERFSLILESASTNQTSMYLCASKFPRGSGNTIYFGEGSWLTVV.

The CDR3: CASSFNDSPYEQYF. V usage is TRBV28 and J usage is TRBJ2-7; absent DNA, TCRdb's TRBD1 call cannot be checked. The CDR3 extends over 14 amino acids. The germline CDR1 and CDR2 sequences are MDHEN and SYDVKM.

The chain couples TRBV28 to TRBJ2-1; TCRdb lists TRBD2, though no DNA is available to test this call. Looked up from germline, CDR1 is MDHEN and CDR2 is SYDVKM. CDR3 length equals 13 residues. The CDR3 loop reads CASSPLVYNEQFF.

The genes are TRBV11-2 and TRBJ2-1; TCRdb's D call of TRBD1 is untestable without DNA. Germline CDR1 and CDR2: SGHAT and FQNNGV. This CDR3 contains 16 residues. The CDR3 is CASTKFEGGLDNEQFF.

V gene TRBV10-3 combines with J gene TRBJ1-1; the TCRdb D gene call, TRBD1, has no DNA to confirm it. The CDR3 has 13 amino acids. Germline CDR1 ENHRY, CDR2 SYGVKD. CDR3: CAIQGLLATEAFF.

The gene calls are TRBV27 and TRBJ2-7; the TRBD1 assignment by TCRdb is unverifiable without DNA. The V gene's germline CDR1 is MNHEY and CDR2 SMNVEV (reference sequence). The CDR3 contains 15 residues. The CDR3 sequence is CASSPLGQGVDEQYF.

This chain connects TRBV12-3 or TRBV12-4 to TRBJ2-3; TCRdb designates TRBD1, a call that cannot be tested without DNA. The length of the CDR3 is 15 residues. CDR3 sequence reads: CASSARGGSRDTQYF.

The CDR3 spells CASSASSGREYNEQFF. The chain uses TRBV9 and TRBJ2-1; TCRdb gives TRBD2 as the D gene, but with no DNA this cannot be confirmed. CDR3 size: 16 residues. Germline V gene data show CDR1 as SGDLS and CDR2 as YYNGEE.

The chain carries TRBV7-8 and TRBJ2-1; TCRdb outputs TRBD1, but without DNA this stays unchecked. Germline V lookup: CDR1 SGHVS, CDR2 FQNEAQ. The CDR3 consists of 16 residues. CDR3 sequence: CASSSRQVSSYNEQFF.

CDR3 sequence: CSGLGVGVEGGYTF. The J gene is TRBJ1-2, the V gene TRBV29-1. Per germline, CDR1 SQVTM and CDR2 ANQGSEA. The CDR3 has 14 amino acids.

The V and J genes are TRBV2 and TRBJ1-2; there is no DNA to check the TCRdb D call of TRBD1. Per the germline V gene, CDR1 is SNHLY and CDR2 is FYNNEI. The CDR3 length is 13 residues. CDR3 in amino acids: CASRPTWDYGYTF.

The rearrangement joins TRBV28 to TRBJ2-2; lacking DNA, the TRBD1 call made by TCRdb goes unchecked. There are 16 residues in the CDR3. Germline assignment: CDR1 MDHEN and CDR2 SYDVKM. CDR3 region: CASSLLTGGSTGELFF.

The rearrangement joins TRBV12-3 or TRBV12-4 to TRBJ1-4; checking the TCRdb D call of TRBD1 is not possible without DNA. CDR3 size: 16 residues. This CDR3 is CASSIPGAGINEKLFF.

The V and J genes are TRBV5-1 and TRBJ2-5. Germline V CDR1 and CDR2: SGHRS, YFSETQ. The CDR3 is made up of 15 amino acids. The CDR3 sequence: CASSLVGGVQETQYF.

V and J are TRBV4-3 and TRBJ2-7; TCRdb outputs TRBD2, but without DNA this stays unchecked. The CDR3 has 16 amino acids. Germline-derived CDR1 and CDR2 are LGHNA and YSLEER. The CDR3: CASSQARSSGAYEQYF.

The chain links TRBV20-1 to TRBJ2-7; TCRdb's D call of TRBD2 is untestable without DNA. The CDR3 extends over 15 amino acids. CDR1 and CDR2 from the germline V gene are DFQATT and SNEGSKA (reference sequence). CDR3: CSARAFKRVSYEQYF.

This chain joins TRBV7-9 and TRBJ1-4. CDR1 is SEHNR, CDR2 FQNEAQ, per germline (reference sequence). The length of the CDR3 is 14 residues. This CDR3 is CASSSPGGGEKLFF.

The genes are TRBV12-3 or TRBV12-4 and TRBJ1-2. This CDR3 comprises 14 residues. This chain's CDR3 is CASSQLGGAFGYTF.

V and J are TRBV28 and TRBJ2-5. In germline, CDR1 is MDHEN, CDR2 SYDVKM. The CDR3 consists of 14 residues. The CDR3 protein is CASSFMVQTETQYF.